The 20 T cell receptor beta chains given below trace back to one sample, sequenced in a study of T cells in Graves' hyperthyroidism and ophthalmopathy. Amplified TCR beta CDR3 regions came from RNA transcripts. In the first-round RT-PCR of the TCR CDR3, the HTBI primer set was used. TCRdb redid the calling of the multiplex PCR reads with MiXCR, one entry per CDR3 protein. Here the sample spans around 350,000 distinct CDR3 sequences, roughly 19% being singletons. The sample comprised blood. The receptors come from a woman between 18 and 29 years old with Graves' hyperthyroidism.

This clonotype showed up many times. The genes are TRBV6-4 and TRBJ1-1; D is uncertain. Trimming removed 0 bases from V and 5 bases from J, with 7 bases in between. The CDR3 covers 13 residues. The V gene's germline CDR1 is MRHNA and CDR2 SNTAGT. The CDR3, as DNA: TGTGCCAGCAGTGACTCGGAAGAAACTGAAGCTTTCTTT. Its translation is CASSDSEETEAFF.

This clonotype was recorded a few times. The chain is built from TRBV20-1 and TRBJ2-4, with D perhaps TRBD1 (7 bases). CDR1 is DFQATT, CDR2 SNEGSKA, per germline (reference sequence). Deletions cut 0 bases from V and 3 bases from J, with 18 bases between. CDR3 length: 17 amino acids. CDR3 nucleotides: TGCAGTGCTAGAGAGGGACTCCCCAGGGGGGACAAAAACATTCAGTACTTC. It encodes CSAREGLPRGDKNIQYF.

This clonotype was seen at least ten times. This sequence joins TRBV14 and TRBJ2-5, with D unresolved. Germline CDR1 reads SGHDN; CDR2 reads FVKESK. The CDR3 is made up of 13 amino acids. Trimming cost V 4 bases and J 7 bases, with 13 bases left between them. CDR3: CASSPSRKATQYF. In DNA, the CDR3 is TGTGCCAGCAGCCCGTCGAGGAAAGCGACCCAGTACTTC.

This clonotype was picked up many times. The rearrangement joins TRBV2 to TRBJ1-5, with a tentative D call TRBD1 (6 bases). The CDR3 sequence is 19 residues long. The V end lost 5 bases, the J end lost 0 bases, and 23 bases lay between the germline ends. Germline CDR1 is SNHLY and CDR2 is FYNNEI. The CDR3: CASSKQGEDVWDSNQPQHF. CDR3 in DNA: TGTGCCAGCAGTAAACAGGGTGAGGATGTCTGGGATAGCAATCAGCCCCAGCATTTT.

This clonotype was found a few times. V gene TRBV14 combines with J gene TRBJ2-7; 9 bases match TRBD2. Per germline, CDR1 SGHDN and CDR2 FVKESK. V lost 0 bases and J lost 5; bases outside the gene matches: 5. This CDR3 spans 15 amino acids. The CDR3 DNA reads TGTGCCAGCAGCCAAGATGGCGGGGGGGCCCACGAGCAGTACTTC. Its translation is CASSQDGGGAHEQYF. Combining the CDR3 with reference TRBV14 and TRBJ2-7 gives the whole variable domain EAGVTQFPSHSVIEKGQTVTLRCDPISGHDNLYWYRRVMGKEIKFLLHFVKESKQDESGMPNNRFLAERTGGTYSTLKVQPAELEDSGVYFCASSQDGGGAHEQYFGPGTRLTVT.

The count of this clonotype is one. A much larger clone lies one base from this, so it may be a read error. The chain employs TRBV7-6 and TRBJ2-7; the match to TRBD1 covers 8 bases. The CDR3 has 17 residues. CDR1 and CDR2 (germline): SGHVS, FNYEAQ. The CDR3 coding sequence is TGTGCCAGCAGCTTAGCATCCAGGGGGCGCGCGTCCTACGAGCGGTACTTC. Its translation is CASSLASRGRASYERYF.

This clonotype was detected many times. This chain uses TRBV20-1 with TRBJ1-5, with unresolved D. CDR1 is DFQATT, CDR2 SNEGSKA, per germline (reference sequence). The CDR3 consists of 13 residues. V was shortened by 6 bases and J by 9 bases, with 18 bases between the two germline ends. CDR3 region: CSATNRPDRPQHF. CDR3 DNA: TGCAGTGCCACTAATCGACCCGATCGGCCCCAGCATTTT.

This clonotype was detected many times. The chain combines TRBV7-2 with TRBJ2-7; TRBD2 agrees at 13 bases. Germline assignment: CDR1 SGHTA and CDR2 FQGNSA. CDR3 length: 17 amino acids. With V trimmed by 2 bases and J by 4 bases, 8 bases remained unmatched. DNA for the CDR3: TGTGCCAGCAGCTTACCCGGACTAGCGGGGGTAAAGTACGAGCAGTACTTC. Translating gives CASSLPGLAGVKYEQYF.

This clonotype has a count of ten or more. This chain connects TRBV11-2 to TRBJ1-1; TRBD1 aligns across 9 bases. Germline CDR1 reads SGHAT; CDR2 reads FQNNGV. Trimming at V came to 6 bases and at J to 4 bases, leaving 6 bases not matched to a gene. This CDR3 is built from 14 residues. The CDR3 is CASRKQGAPTEAFF. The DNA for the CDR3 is TGTGCCAGCAGGAAACAGGGGGCGCCCACTGAAGCTTTCTTT.

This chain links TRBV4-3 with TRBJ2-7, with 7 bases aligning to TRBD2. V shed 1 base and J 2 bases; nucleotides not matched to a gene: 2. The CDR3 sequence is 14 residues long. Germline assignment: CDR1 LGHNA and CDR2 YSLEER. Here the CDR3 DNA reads TGCGCCAGCAGCCAAGGGGAGGGCCCCTACGAGCAGTACTTC. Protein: CASSQGEGPYEQYF.

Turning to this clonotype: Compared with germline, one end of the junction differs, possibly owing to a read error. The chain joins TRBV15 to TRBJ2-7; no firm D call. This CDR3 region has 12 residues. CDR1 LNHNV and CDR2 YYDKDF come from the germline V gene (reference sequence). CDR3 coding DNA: TGTGCCATCAGCAGACGGGTTAGCGAGCAGTACTTC. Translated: CAISRRVSEQYF.

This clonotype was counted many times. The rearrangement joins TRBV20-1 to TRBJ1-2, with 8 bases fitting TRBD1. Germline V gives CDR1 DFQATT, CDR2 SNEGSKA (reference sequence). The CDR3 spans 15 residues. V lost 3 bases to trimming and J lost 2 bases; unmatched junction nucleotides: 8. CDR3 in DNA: TGCAGTGCTAGCGTCCACAGGGGGAACAACTATGGCTACACCTTC. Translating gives CSASVHRGNNYGYTF.

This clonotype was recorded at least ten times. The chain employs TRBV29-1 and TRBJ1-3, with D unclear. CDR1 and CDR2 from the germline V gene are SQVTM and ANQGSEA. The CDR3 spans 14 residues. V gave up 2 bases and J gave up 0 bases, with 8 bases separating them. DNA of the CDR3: TGCAGCGTTGAACGAAGGTACTCTGGAAACACCATATATTTT. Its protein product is CSVERRYSGNTIYF.

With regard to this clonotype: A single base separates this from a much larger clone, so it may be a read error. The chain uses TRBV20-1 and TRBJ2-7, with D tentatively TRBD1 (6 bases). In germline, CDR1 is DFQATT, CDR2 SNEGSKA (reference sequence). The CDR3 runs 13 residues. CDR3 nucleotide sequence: TGCAGTGCTAGAGTGGCAGGGACAAGCGAGGAGTACTTC. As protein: CSARVAGTSEEYF.

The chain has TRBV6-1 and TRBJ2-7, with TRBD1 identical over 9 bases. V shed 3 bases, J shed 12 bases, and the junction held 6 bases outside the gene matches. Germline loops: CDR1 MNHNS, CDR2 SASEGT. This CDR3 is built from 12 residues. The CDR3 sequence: CASSDGQGKWYF. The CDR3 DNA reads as TGTGCCAGCAGTGACGGACAGGGGAAATGGTACTTC.

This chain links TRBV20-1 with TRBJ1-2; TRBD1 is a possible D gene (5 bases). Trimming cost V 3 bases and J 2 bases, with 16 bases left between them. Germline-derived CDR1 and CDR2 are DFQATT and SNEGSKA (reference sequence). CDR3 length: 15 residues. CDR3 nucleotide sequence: TGCAGTGCTAGGGAAAACGGGGCCGGGAACTATGGCTACACCTTC. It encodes CSARENGAGNYGYTF.

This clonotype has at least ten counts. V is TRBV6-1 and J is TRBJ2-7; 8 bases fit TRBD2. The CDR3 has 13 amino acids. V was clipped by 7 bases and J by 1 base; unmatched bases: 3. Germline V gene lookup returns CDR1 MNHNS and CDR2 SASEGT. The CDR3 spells CASNLAGSYEQYF. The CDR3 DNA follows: TGTGCCAGCAACCTAGCGGGTTCCTACGAGCAGTACTTC.

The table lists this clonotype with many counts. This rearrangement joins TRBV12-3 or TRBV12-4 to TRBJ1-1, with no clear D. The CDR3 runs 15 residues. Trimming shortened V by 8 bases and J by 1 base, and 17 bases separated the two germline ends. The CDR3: CASDRKFSGNTEAFF. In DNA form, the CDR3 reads TGTGCCAGCGACCGGAAGTTTTCCGGGAACACTGAAGCTTTCTTT.

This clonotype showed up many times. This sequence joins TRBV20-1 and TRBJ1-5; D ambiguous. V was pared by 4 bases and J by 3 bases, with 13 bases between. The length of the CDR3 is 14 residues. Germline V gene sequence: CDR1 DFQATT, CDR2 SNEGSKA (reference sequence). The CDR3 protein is CSATETVYNQPQHF. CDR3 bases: TGCAGTGCTACCGAGACGGTTTACAATCAGCCCCAGCATTTT.

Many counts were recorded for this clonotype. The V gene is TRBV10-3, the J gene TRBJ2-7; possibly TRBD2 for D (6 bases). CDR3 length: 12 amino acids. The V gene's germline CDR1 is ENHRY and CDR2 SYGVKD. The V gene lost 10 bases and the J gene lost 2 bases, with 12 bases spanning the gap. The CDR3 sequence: CATRWGAYEQYF. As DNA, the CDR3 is TGTGCCACCAGGTGGGGGGCCTACGAGCAGTACTTC.